This T cell receptor beta chain was sequenced for a study of OX40 agonist ivuxolimab in advanced cancers. General observations from the study: CD4+ and CD8+ blood T cells expanded clonally by week 6 at 0.1 to 3.0 mg/kg.

Germline CDR1 SGHVS, CDR2 FQNEAQ. There are 15 residues in the CDR3. Between the trimmed V and J ends, which lost 5 bases and 2 bases, there was a span of 13 bases. Patients had blood sampled at baseline and again on cycle 4 day 1 and cycle 7 day 1. Remarks on this clone: Its antigen is unknown.

Some clones are missing from TCRdb's copy, which holds only in-frame ones; the method was immunoSEQ multiplex PCR. The repertoire holds 30,000 to 35,000 clones, about 76% seen once, with roughly 1.4% in the top ten. V and J are TRBV7-8 and TRBJ2-1; possibly TRBD1 or TRBD2 for D (5 bases each). This sequence was found in an adult with an advanced solid tumor such as melanoma, head and neck, liver or kidney cancer. The source material was CD4+ or CD8+ T cells sorted from blood, sampled in a trial of the OX40 agonist ivuxolimab. CDR3 amino acids: CASSLTRDPYNEQFF. The DNA for the CDR3 is TGTGCCAGCAGCCTGACAAGGGACCCCTACAATGAGCAGTTCTTC.